This TCR beta chain is drawn from a study of PD-L1 blockade in urothelial cancer. Study context: Bladder-origin urothelial cancer in males covered about 90% of the roughly 30 patients. Prior exposure to chemotherapy in patients amounted to 0 to 3 regimens received.

Only in-frame clones appear in the TCRdb table, and some are missing; sequencing was by immunoSEQ multiplex PCR. The sample lists fewer than 45,000 clones, more than 70% seen once, with roughly 25% in the top ten. Sample time point: pretreatment peripheral blood. CDR1 and CDR2 from the germline V gene are SGHVS and FQNEAQ. This CDR3 contains 18 residues. Trimming cost V 5 bases and J 0 bases; bases outside gene matches: 5. The rearrangement links TRBV7-8 to TRBJ2-6; 12 bases map to TRBD1. This material consisted of PBMCs, taken around atezolizumab (anti-PD-L1) treatment. The source is a donor aged 40 or over with urothelial cancer. CDR3 amino acids: CASSPGQGAPSGANVLTF. The CDR3 DNA reads TGTGCCAGCAGCCCGGGACAGGGGGCCCCCTCTGGGGCCAACGTCCTGACTTTC.